Listed here are 14 T cell receptor beta chains from one sample, sequenced in a study of blood T cell repertoires in COVID-19. Data came from immunoSEQ multiplex PCR; TCRdb stores just in-frame clones and leaves some out. The sample includes 150,000 to 200,000 clones, 80% to 90% of them seen just once. The sequenced material came from peripheral blood. Receptors were obtained from a man aged 65-85 years with active or convalescent COVID-19.

This clone has a single count. The chain uses TRBV5-1 and TRBJ1-1; TRBD1 matches at 7 bases. The CDR3 loop spans 13 amino acids. Unmatched junction bases numbered 2, after V lost 3 bases and J lost 3 bases. The V gene's germline CDR1 is SGHRS and CDR2 YFSETQ. The CDR3 protein is CASSSGTDTEAFF. The DNA for the CDR3 is TGCGCCAGCAGCTCAGGGACAGACACTGAAGCTTTCTTT.

The V gene is TRBV9, the J gene TRBJ1-2, with 12 bases aligning to TRBD1. The V and J ends lost 0 bases and 3 bases, in that order; junction bases with no gene match: 6. The germline CDR1 and CDR2 sequences are SGDLS and YYNGEE. The length of the CDR3 is 17 residues. CDR3 protein: CASSVGGQGALHYGYTF. For the CDR3, the DNA is TGTGCCAGCAGCGTAGGGGGACAGGGGGCTCTTCACTATGGCTACACCTTC.

The genes are TRBV3-1 (or the pseudogene TRBV3-2) and TRBJ1-1; D not resolved. The CDR3 sequence is 16 residues long. Between the trimmed V and J ends, which lost 2 bases and 5 bases, there was a span of 18 bases. Per germline, CDR1 LGHDT and CDR2 YNNKEL (reference sequence). The CDR3 region has the DNA TGTGCCAGCAGCCAATCTTCTGCAGGAGGCGGGACTGAAGCTTTCTTT. As protein: CASSQSSAGGGTEAFF.

This chain joins TRBV2 and TRBJ1-3, with D possibly TRBD1 on 5 matching bases. The length of the CDR3 is 15 residues. V was pared by 5 bases and J by 2 bases, with 13 bases between. Germline CDR1 SNHLY, CDR2 FYNNEI. Written as DNA, the CDR3 is TGTGCCAGCAGTACGGGGGGTGCGACTGGAAACACCATATATTTT. Residues: CASSTGGATGNTIYF.

The chain is built from TRBV28 and TRBJ2-5; perhaps TRBD2 as D (5 bases). V was clipped by 2 bases and J by 1 base, with 8 bases between them. Germline CDR1 MDHEN, CDR2 SYDVKM. This CDR3 spans 14 amino acids. This chain's CDR3 is CASSLAGVQETQYF. DNA of the CDR3: TGTGCCAGCAGTTTAGCCGGGGTCCAAGAGACCCAGTACTTC.

The CDR3, as DNA: TGTGCCAGCAGCCGACGTCAGGGGTTCCAAGAGACCCAGTACTTC. Protein product: CASSRRQGFQETQYF. The V and J genes are TRBV5-6 and TRBJ2-5, with D possibly being TRBD1 (6 bases). The CDR3 runs 15 residues. Germline CDR1 is SGHDT and CDR2 is YYEEEE. V was clipped by 4 bases and J by 1 base, with 14 bases between them.

This clone was recorded only once. The chain employs TRBV9 and TRBJ1-3, with a tentative D call TRBD1 (6 bases). The CDR3 has 15 residues. In germline, CDR1 is SGDLS, CDR2 YYNGEE. Trimming left V 2 bases short and J 6 bases short, with 15 bases between. The CDR3 nucleotides read TGTGCCAGCAGCGTTGAGGCAGGGGTGAAAAACACCATATATTTT. This codes for CASSVEAGVKNTIYF. Variable domain in full (rest from reference TRBV9 and TRBJ1-3): DSGVTQTPKHLITATGQRVTLRCSPRSGDLSVYWYQQSLDQGLQFLIQYYNGEERAKGNILERFSAQQFPDLHSELNLSSLELGDSALYFCASSVEAGVKNTIYFGEGSWLTVV.

The chain combines TRBV29-1 with TRBJ2-7, with 7 nucleotides matching TRBD1. There are 12 residues in the CDR3. Looked up from germline, CDR1 is SQVTM and CDR2 is ANQGSEA. With 6 bases clipped from V and 7 bases from J, the junction kept 9 bases outside the gene matches. The CDR3 spells CSVRGQGREQYF. CDR3 bases: TGCAGCGTGAGGGGGCAGGGTAGAGAGCAGTACTTC.

The chain links TRBV12-3 or TRBV12-4 to TRBJ1-2, with D perhaps TRBD1 (6 bases). The CDR3 is made up of 13 amino acids. V lost 2 bases and J 6 bases, leaving 10 bases between the germline ends. The CDR3 sequence is CASSLRGWDGYTF. The CDR3 region has the DNA TGTGCCAGCAGTTTAAGGGGGTGGGATGGCTACACCTTC.

The chain recombines TRBV3-1 (or the pseudogene TRBV3-2) with TRBJ2-3; 12 bases align to TRBD2. Per the germline V gene, CDR1 is LGHDT and CDR2 is YNNKEL (reference sequence). CDR3 length equals 17 residues. V lost 3 bases, J lost 6 bases, and 10 bases stayed unmatched. CDR3 bases: TGTGCCAGCAGCCAGGTCACTACTAGCGGGGGGTCCGATACGCAGTATTTT. Translation: CASSQVTTSGGSDTQYF.

This clone was recorded once. The chain uses TRBV18 and TRBJ1-4; 10 bases match TRBD1. The ends lost 3 bases at V and 4 bases at J; junction bases unmatched: 5. CDR3 size: 16 residues. Per the germline V gene, CDR1 is KGHSH and CDR2 is LQKENI. CDR3 in DNA: TGTGCCAGCTCACCCGCACGGGACAGGGGTAATGAAAAACTGTTTTTT. Translation gives CASSPARDRGNEKLFF.

A remark on this clone: Additional DNA sequences in this sample encode the identical CDR3. The chain combines TRBV7-2 with TRBJ2-7; 7 bases line up with TRBD2. J gave up 2 bases and V 3 bases, and 4 bases lay outside the gene matches. The CDR3 loop spans 14 amino acids. CDR1 is SGHTA, CDR2 FQGNSA, per germline. CDR3 nucleotides: TGTGCCAGCAGCTTGCTCGCGGGAGCCTACGAGCAGTACTTC. It yields the protein CASSLLAGAYEQYF.

The rearrangement links TRBV6-2 or TRBV6-3 to TRBJ2-1; 7 nucleotides agree with TRBD1. Trimming cost V 5 bases and J 9 bases; bases outside gene matches: 4. The germline V gene encodes CDR1 MNHEY and CDR2 SVGEGT. CDR3 length equals 12 residues. CDR3: CASSADRAEQFF. Here the CDR3 DNA reads TGTGCCAGCAGTGCCGACAGGGCTGAGCAGTTCTTC.

The rearrangement links TRBV4-3 to TRBJ2-5; D gene uncertain. V shed 1 base and J shed 2 bases, with 20 bases lying between them. This CDR3 comprises 18 residues. Germline CDR1 is LGHNA and CDR2 is YSLEER. The chain's CDR3 is CASSQGSVRVLPQETQYF. DNA for the CDR3: TGCGCCAGCAGCCAAGGTTCCGTCCGGGTACTTCCACAAGAGACCCAGTACTTC.